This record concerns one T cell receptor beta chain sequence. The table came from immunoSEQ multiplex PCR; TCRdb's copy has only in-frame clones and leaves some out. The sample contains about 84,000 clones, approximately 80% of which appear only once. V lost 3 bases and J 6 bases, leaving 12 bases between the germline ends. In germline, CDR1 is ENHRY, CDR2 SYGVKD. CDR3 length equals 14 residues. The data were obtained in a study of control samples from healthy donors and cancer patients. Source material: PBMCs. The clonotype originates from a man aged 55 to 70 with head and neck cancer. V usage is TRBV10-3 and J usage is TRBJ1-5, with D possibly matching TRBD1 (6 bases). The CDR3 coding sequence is TGTGCCATCAGTGAAGAACCGGGGGCTCAGCCCCAGCATTTT. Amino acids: CAISEEPGAQPQHF.